The 29 T cell receptor beta chains below come from one sample, sequenced in a study of blood T cell repertoires in COVID-19. Clones were read by immunoSEQ multiplex PCR, and TCRdb kept only the in-frame ones, dropping some. Among around 75,000 clones, roughly 90% were seen once, and the ten largest hold just over 2.5%. Specimen: peripheral blood. All receptors derive from a human donor in a cohort sampled during active COVID-19.

J is TRBJ1-1 and V is TRBV18; 7 positions match TRBD1. The CDR3 loop spans 14 amino acids. The germline gives CDR1 KGHSH, CDR2 LQKENI. Trimming at V came to 5 bases and at J to 0 bases, leaving 3 bases not matched to a gene. The CDR3 here is CASSRDRLNTEAFF. The CDR3 DNA sequence: TGTGCCAGCTCAAGGGACAGACTGAACACTGAAGCTTTCTTT.

The chain links TRBV27 to TRBJ2-7; the match to TRBD1 covers 8 bases. J was trimmed by 4 bases and V by 2 bases; bases with no gene match: 16. CDR1 and CDR2 (germline): MNHEY, SMNVEV (reference sequence). The CDR3 has 18 amino acids. DNA for the CDR3: TGTGCCAGCAGTTTAACCCCTCCGACAGGGGCCGTCGTGTACGAGCAGTACTTC. Its protein product is CASSLTPPTGAVVYEQYF.

CDR3 DNA sequence: TGTGCCAGCGGCCGACTAGCGGGGGGCACAGATACGCAGTATTTT. Its protein product is CASGRLAGGTDTQYF. The chain carries TRBV6-5 and TRBJ2-3, with TRBD2 matching over 12 bases. Unmatched junction bases numbered 4, after V lost 8 bases and J lost 1 base. The CDR3 is made up of 15 amino acids. CDR1 and CDR2 (germline): MNHEY, SVGAGI.

V is TRBV5-1 and J is TRBJ1-2; D is ambiguous. Deletions cut 2 bases from V and 9 bases from J, with 14 bases between. The CDR3 is 13 residues long. The germline CDR1 and CDR2 sequences are SGHRS and YFSETQ. CDR3 bases: TGCGCCAGCAGCTTCGGAGGCAGAGCGAGCTACACCTTC. Encoded protein: CASSFGGRASYTF. Complete variable domain (other parts from reference TRBV5-1 and TRBJ1-2): KAGVTQTPRYLIKTRGQQVTLSCSPISGHRSVSWYQQTPGQGLQFLFEYFSETQRNKGNFPGRFSGRQFSNSRSEMNVSTLELGDSALYLCASSFGGRASYTFGSGTRLTVV.

This chain links TRBV27 with TRBJ2-7; TRBD1 matches at 10 bases. Germline V lookup: CDR1 MNHEY, CDR2 SMNVEV (reference sequence). J gave up 5 bases and V 6 bases, and 7 bases lay outside the gene matches. This CDR3 is 14 amino acids long. CDR3 nucleotide sequence: TGTGCCAGCAGCAGACAGGGGGCTCGGGACGAGCAGTACTTC. Its protein is CASSRQGARDEQYF.

The chain uses TRBV5-4 and TRBJ2-5, with D maybe TRBD2 (5 bases). Germline CDR1 SGHNT, CDR2 YYREEE (reference sequence). V lost 2 bases and J lost 1, with 9 bases in between. The CDR3 totals 14 residues. DNA for the CDR3: TGTGCCAGCAGCTTTCGGGGTGGCCAAGAGACCCAGTACTTC. Translating it yields CASSFRGGQETQYF. Supplemented by reference TRBV5-4 and TRBJ2-5, the full variable domain reads ETGVTQSPTHLIKTRGQQVTLRCSSQSGHNTVSWYQQALGQGPQFIFQYYREEENGRGNFPPRFSGLQFPNYSSELNVNALELDDSALYLCASSFRGGQETQYFGPGTRLLVL.

This sequence joins TRBV3-1 (or the pseudogene TRBV3-2) and TRBJ1-5; the D is unclear. There are 13 residues in the CDR3. V lost 0 bases, J lost 6 bases, and 6 bases lay in between. Per the germline V gene, CDR1 is LGHDT and CDR2 is YNNKEL (reference sequence). The DNA for the CDR3 is TGTGCCAGCAGCCAAGATATGAGTCAGCCCCAGCATTTT. Translated, it gives CASSQDMSQPQHF.

The chain combines TRBV3-1 (or the pseudogene TRBV3-2) with TRBJ1-3, with 9 bases identical to TRBD1. V shed 4 bases and J 0 bases; nucleotides not matched to a gene: 7. CDR1 is LGHDT, CDR2 YNNKEL, per germline (reference sequence). This CDR3 has 17 amino acids. The DNA for the CDR3 is TGTGCCAGCAGCCCCCTGGGGACAGGGCGCTCTGGAAACACCATATATTTT. Translated: CASSPLGTGRSGNTIYF.

The chain combines TRBV18 with TRBJ1-1; weak D call: TRBD1 (5 bases). The V and J ends lost 6 bases and 8 bases respectively, with 13 bases between them. Germline loops: CDR1 KGHSH, CDR2 LQKENI. The CDR3 has 12 amino acids. The CDR3 region has the DNA TGTGCCAGCTCCTTAGACAGAGTCGAAGCTTTCTTT. It yields the protein CASSLDRVEAFF.

The chain couples TRBV15 to TRBJ1-2; perhaps TRBD1 as D (6 bases). Looked up from germline, CDR1 is LNHNV and CDR2 is YYDKDF (reference sequence). V shed 9 bases and J shed 1 base, with 9 bases lying between them. The CDR3 sequence is 12 residues long. The CDR3 DNA sequence: TGTGCCACTCTGGACAGTAACTATGGCTACACCTTC. Translated: CATLDSNYGYTF.

This clone has only a few counts. The rearrangement links TRBV28 to TRBJ1-5; weak D call: TRBD1 (5 bases). With 1 base removed from V and 4 bases from J, the gap between germline ends came to 11 bases. The CDR3 is 15 amino acids. Germline lookup yields CDR1 MDHEN and CDR2 SYDVKM. CDR3 nucleotide sequence: TGTGCCAGCAGTTTATCTGGGGCTAGAAATCAGCCCCAGCATTTT. It translates to CASSLSGARNQPQHF.

The CDR3 loop is CASSSRYNEQFF. CDR3 bases: TGTGCCAGCAGCTCCCGTTACAATGAGCAGTTCTTC. The chain carries TRBV9 and TRBJ2-1; D is ambiguous. V was shortened by 4 bases and J by 4 bases, with 6 bases between the two germline ends. Germline V gene sequence: CDR1 SGDLS, CDR2 YYNGEE. The CDR3 contains 12 residues.

This clone has just one count. The chain combines TRBV14 with TRBJ2-3; D is unclear. CDR1 is SGHDN and CDR2 is FVKESK in the germline V gene. The CDR3 is 12 residues long. Between the trimmed V and J ends, which lost 1 base and 5 bases, there was a span of 4 bases. The CDR3 loop is CASSQVRDTQYF. Written as DNA, the CDR3 is TGTGCCAGCAGCCAAGTCAGAGATACGCAGTATTTT.

V gene TRBV7-7 combines with J gene TRBJ2-3; TRBD2 matches 7 bases. This CDR3 is 19 amino acids long. After removal of 5 bases from V and 2 bases from J, the junction contained 19 bases not matched to a gene. CDR1 is SSHAT, CDR2 FNYEAQ, per germline (reference sequence). The CDR3 nucleotides are TGTGCCAGCAGCCCGATAGTCCCCCTTCTAGCGGCCGACACAGATACGCAGTATTTT. Translation: CASSPIVPLLAADTDTQYF.

This clone was counted a single time. J is TRBJ2-7 and V is TRBV18, with 8 positions matching TRBD1. This CDR3 region has 11 residues. The V segment lost 2 bases and the J segment 13 bases; nucleotides outside the gene matches: 4. CDR1 KGHSH and CDR2 LQKENI come from the germline V gene. The CDR3 DNA reads as TGTGCCAGCTCACCAGGACAGGGTTCATACTTC. This gives the protein CASSPGQGSYF.

The chain recombines TRBV19 with TRBJ2-5; D is perhaps TRBD1 (6 bases). The CDR3 is 13 residues long. The V and J ends lost 1 base and 5 bases respectively, with 8 bases between them. Germline V gene lookup returns CDR1 LNHDA and CDR2 SQIVND (reference sequence). The chain's CDR3 is CASSIAQGETQYF. In DNA form, the CDR3 reads TGTGCCAGTAGTATAGCCCAGGGGGAGACCCAGTACTTC.

This chain connects TRBV27 to TRBJ1-5; D unresolved. The germline V gene encodes CDR1 MNHEY and CDR2 SMNVEV (reference sequence). The CDR3 has 12 residues. The ends were cut back, 3 bases at V and 6 bases at J, with 6 bases in the middle. For the CDR3, the DNA is TGTGCCAGCAGTTTTTACGGTCAGCCCCAGCATTTT. Translated: CASSFYGQPQHF.

The chain joins TRBV9 to TRBJ2-7; TRBD2 aligns across 9 bases. Germline values: CDR1 SGDLS, CDR2 YYNGEE. This CDR3 is built from 15 residues. V trimming: 0 bases; J trimming: 2 bases; junction bases outside the gene matches: 3. The CDR3 loop is CASSVVAGATYEQYF. For the CDR3, the DNA is TGTGCCAGCAGCGTAGTAGCGGGGGCCACCTACGAGCAGTACTTC.

V is TRBV4-3 and J is TRBJ2-7; weak D call: TRBD2 (6 bases). CDR1 LGHNA and CDR2 YSLEER come from the germline V gene. Trimming took 2 bases from V and 0 from J, leaving 11 bases between them. This CDR3 has 15 residues. CDR3: CASSQSPGSSYEQYF. In DNA, the CDR3 is TGCGCCAGCAGCCAAAGCCCCGGGAGCTCCTACGAGCAGTACTTC.

The chain couples TRBV19 to TRBJ2-7; TRBD2 matches 10 bases. CDR1 and CDR2 (germline): LNHDA, SQIVND (reference sequence). The trim removed 7 bases at V and 6 bases at J, leaving 9 bases unmatched. The CDR3 is 14 residues long. The CDR3 bases are TGTGCCAGTACCCCGCTAGCGGGAGTTGGCGAGCAGTACTTC. Amino acids: CASTPLAGVGEQYF.

V is TRBV7-2 and J is TRBJ1-6; 8 positions match TRBD1. The CDR3 totals 17 residues. Germline V lookup: CDR1 SGHTA, CDR2 FQGNSA. Losses at the gene ends were 4 bases for V and 9 bases for J; bases not matched to a gene: 14. The CDR3 sequence: CASSSRWTGLGGSPLHF. CDR3 DNA sequence: TGTGCCAGCAGCTCCCGATGGACAGGGCTTGGGGGTTCACCCCTCCACTTT.

This sequence joins TRBV13 and TRBJ2-1; TRBD2 might be the D (7 bases). The germline V gene encodes CDR1 PRHDT and CDR2 FYEKMQ (reference sequence). There are 15 residues in the CDR3. V shed 3 bases and J shed 8 bases, with 17 bases lying between them. The CDR3 DNA follows: TGTGCCAGCAGCTTGGGGGGGCAGGTTGGGGATGAGCAGTTCTTC. It codes for CASSLGGQVGDEQFF.

The gene calls are TRBV12-3 or TRBV12-4 and TRBJ1-2; D not resolved. V was pared by 2 bases and J by 8 bases, with 12 bases between. The length of the CDR3 is 13 residues. The DNA for the CDR3 is TGTGCCAGCAGTTTATACCAGATCACGGGCTACACCTTC. It specifies CASSLYQITGYTF.

The chain combines TRBV5-1 with TRBJ1-2; 7 nucleotides line up with TRBD1. CDR1 and CDR2 (germline): SGHRS, YFSETQ. The CDR3 loop spans 16 amino acids. J lost 4 bases, V lost 4 bases, and 13 bases had no gene match. In nucleotides, the CDR3 is TGCGCCAGCAGCGTGGAGGACAGGTCCTCCCTCTATGGCTACACCTTC. Its protein product is CASSVEDRSSLYGYTF.

This clone has a single count. The chain links TRBV5-1 to TRBJ1-1; the D gene is possibly TRBD1 (5 bases). CDR1 is SGHRS, CDR2 YFSETQ, per germline. The CDR3 totals 13 residues. V lost 2 bases and J lost 1, with 6 bases in between. CDR3 in amino acids: CASSLTGNTEAFF. The CDR3 nucleotides are TGCGCCAGCAGCTTAACAGGGAACACTGAAGCTTTCTTT.

V gene TRBV27 combines with J gene TRBJ2-1; 9 nucleotides align to TRBD1. The CDR3 has 17 amino acids. The J segment lost 4 bases and the V segment lost 4 bases, leaving 11 bases of the junction unmatched. Germline V gene data show CDR1 as MNHEY and CDR2 as SMNVEV (reference sequence). This CDR3 is CASSSQTGTGRYNEQFF. The CDR3 DNA is TGTGCCAGCAGTTCGCAAACCGGGACAGGGAGATACAATGAGCAGTTCTTC.

This chain links TRBV12-2 with TRBJ2-1; the table calls TRBD1, which could not be checked here. TRBV12-2 constitutes a pseudogene. The CDR3 has 19 residues. The CDR3 DNA is TGTGCAAGTCGCTTAGCCCACCTTACCGGGACAGGGGGCGGCTATGAGCAGTTCTTC. Its protein product is CASRLAHLTGTGGGYEQFF.

V is TRBV5-1 and J is TRBJ2-5; possibly TRBD2 for D (6 bases). The CDR3 is 16 residues long. V was trimmed by 4 bases and J by 4 bases, leaving 20 bases between them. Germline values: CDR1 SGHRS, CDR2 YFSETQ. For the CDR3, the DNA is TGCGCCAGCAGCCAAACTAGGATCGGGAGCAGAGAGACCCAGTACTTC. It yields the protein CASSQTRIGSRETQYF.

The V gene is TRBV19, the J gene TRBJ1-1; 7 bases align to TRBD1. The length of the CDR3 is 14 residues. Trimming cost V 5 bases and J 0 bases; bases outside gene matches: 3. Germline V lookup: CDR1 LNHDA, CDR2 SQIVND (reference sequence). The CDR3 sequence: CASSLQGMNTEAFF. CDR3 DNA sequence: TGTGCCAGTAGTTTACAGGGGATGAACACTGAAGCTTTCTTT.